A selection of T cell receptor beta chains follows, all from one sample in a study of blood T cell repertoires in COVID-19. Some clones are missing from TCRdb's copy, which holds only in-frame ones; the method was immunoSEQ multiplex PCR. This sample has more than 100,000 clones; around 87% occur once, and the top ten carry more than 25%. The sequenced sample consisted of peripheral blood. These receptors were collected from a woman aged 65 to 85 with acute or convalescent COVID-19. Both conserved end residues are part of each CDR3. A D gene is named only where the DNA matches it firmly. The listing skips clone size in some rows; elsewhere it reads once, few, many or a size class.

j_call	d_call	clone_size	v_call	cdr3_aa	cdr3_nt
TRBJ1-1	TRBD1	NA	TRBV4-1	CASSDGQGRITEAFF	TGCGCCAGCAGCGACGGACAGGGAAGGATTACTGAAGCTTTCTTT
TRBJ2-5	NA	few	TRBV11-1	CASSSQGETQYF	TGTGCCAGCAGCTCGCAGGGGGAGACCCAGTACTTC
TRBJ1-2	TRBD1	NA	TRBV11-2	CASSLDSTGRPYGYTF	TGTGCCAGCAGCTTAGATTCGACAGGGAGACCCTATGGCTACACCTTC
TRBJ1-1	NA	NA	TRBV6-5	CASTQAGGFTEAFF	TGTGCCAGCACCCAGGCGGGAGGGTTCACTGAAGCTTTCTTT
TRBJ2-7	TRBD2	NA	TRBV30	CAWSVAGGYEQYF	TGTGCCTGGAGTGTCGCGGGGGGCTACGAGCAGTACTTC
TRBJ2-7	TRBD2	NA	TRBV6-5	CASSYYGGVGYEQYF	TGTGCCAGCAGTTACTATGGGGGGGTTGGATACGAGCAGTACTTC
TRBJ2-5	NA	NA	TRBV4-2	CASSRGNYRQETQYF	TGTGCCAGCAGCCGAGGGAATTACAGACAAGAGACCCAGTACTTC
TRBJ1-2	NA	NA	TRBV30	CAWRGAGYTF	TGTGCCTGGAGGGGGGCTGGCTACACCTTC
TRBJ1-1	NA	NA	TRBV19	CASSSLPGVNTEAFF	TGTGCCAGTAGTTCGCTCCCAGGGGTGAACACTGAAGCTTTCTTT
TRBJ1-4	NA	NA	TRBV5-6	CASSQGWANEKLFF	TGTGCCAGCAGCCAGGGGTGGGCTAATGAAAAACTGTTTTTT
TRBJ2-1	TRBD2	NA	TRBV13	CASRRSVGGGFYEQFF	TGTGCCAGCAGGCGTAGTGTGGGGGGAGGGTTCTATGAGCAGTTCTTC